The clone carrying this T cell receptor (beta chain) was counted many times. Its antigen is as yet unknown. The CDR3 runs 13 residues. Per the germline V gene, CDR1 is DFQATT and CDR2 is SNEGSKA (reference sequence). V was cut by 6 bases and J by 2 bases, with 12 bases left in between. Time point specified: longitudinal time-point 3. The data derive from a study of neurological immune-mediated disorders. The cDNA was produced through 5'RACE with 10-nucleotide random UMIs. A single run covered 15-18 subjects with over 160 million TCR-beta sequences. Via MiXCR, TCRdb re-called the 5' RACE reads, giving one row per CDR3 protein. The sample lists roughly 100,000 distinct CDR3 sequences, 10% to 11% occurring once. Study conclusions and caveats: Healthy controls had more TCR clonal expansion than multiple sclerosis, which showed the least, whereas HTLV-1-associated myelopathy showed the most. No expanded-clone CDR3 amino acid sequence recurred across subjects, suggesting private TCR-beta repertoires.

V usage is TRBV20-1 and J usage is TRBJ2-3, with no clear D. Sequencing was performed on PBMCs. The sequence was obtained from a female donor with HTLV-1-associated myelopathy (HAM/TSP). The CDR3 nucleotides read TGCAGTGCCTCATTGGGCTCCACAGATACGCAGTATTTT. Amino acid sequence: CSASLGSTDTQYF.